This TCR beta chain was sequenced in a study of long-term antiretroviral therapy in people with HIV. There are 16 residues in the CDR3. Germline V gene sequence: CDR1 SGHRS, CDR2 YFSETQ. The V and J ends lost 0 bases and 1 base, in that order; junction bases with no gene match: 2. Researchers report immunoSEQ v3.0 was run at survey level. Sequencing targeted roughly 40,000-55,000 T-cell genomes per sample. TCRdb's copy holds only in-frame clones and misses some; the assay was immunoSEQ multiplex PCR. The sample gives tens of thousands of clones, roughly 85% of which show up once; 4.8% is in the top ten.

This rearrangement joins TRBV5-1 to TRBJ2-5; 11 bases fit TRBD2. This clonotype was sampled from a woman under 40 with HIV. The sample was unsorted PBMCs, taken roughly 2.8 years before starting antiretroviral therapy. CDR3: CASSLGLAGTQETQYF. DNA for the CDR3: TGCGCCAGCAGCTTGGGACTAGCGGGGACCCAAGAGACCCAGTACTTC. The variable domain in full, with the rest retrieved from reference TRBV5-1 and TRBJ2-5, is KAGVTQTPRYLIKTRGQQVTLSCSPISGHRSVSWYQQTPGQGLQFLFEYFSETQRNKGNFPGRFSGRQFSNSRSEMNVSTLELGDSALYLCASSLGLAGTQETQYFGPGTRLLVL.